A selection of T cell receptor beta chains follows, all from one sample in a study of beta chain features in type 1 diabetes. Using immunoSEQ multiplex PCR, the repertoire was profiled, and TCRdb retains in-frame clones only, with some absent. Seen here are over 150,000 clones, around an eighth observed once, and the top ten hold about 0.59%. Sample: central memory CD4+ T cells from blood. The source of these receptors is a woman in her late teens or twenties in good health. Both conserved end residues are part of each CDR3. Each record gives: V gene, D gene, clone size, J gene, CDR3 protein, CDR3 DNA. A D gene is named only where the DNA matches it firmly. The size of a clone is reported for some rows only, either as once, few or many, or as a class for expanded clones.

>TRBV28|TRBD1|few|TRBJ1-2
CASSPGQASYGYTF
TGTGCCAGCAGTCCGGGACAGGCGTCCTATGGCTACACCTTC
>TRBV19|TRBD1|NA|TRBJ2-5
CASSFRYRDRGGETQYF
TGTGCCAGTAGTTTCCGTTACCGGGACAGGGGTGGAGAGACCCAGTACTTC
>TRBV2|NA|few|TRBJ1-5
CASRATWASNQPQHF
TGTGCCAGCAGGGCAACCTGGGCAAGCAATCAGCCCCAGCATTTT
>TRBV29-1|NA|NA|TRBJ1-1
CSVDARNTEAFF
TGCAGCGTTGATGCCAGGAACACTGAAGCTTTCTTT
>TRBV14|NA|few|TRBJ1-1
CASSQGWGVGTEAFF
TGTGCCAGCAGCCAAGGCTGGGGCGTTGGGACTGAAGCTTTCTTT
>TRBV29-1|NA|NA|TRBJ2-7
CSVVAGQSKQYF
TGCAGCGTGGTAGCCGGACAGAGCAAGCAGTACTTC
>TRBV5-1|TRBD2|NA|TRBJ2-4
CASSLTSGRPGNIQYF
TGCGCCAGCAGCCTGACTAGCGGGAGGCCGGGAAACATTCAGTACTTC
>TRBV11-2|NA|few|TRBJ2-5
CASSPVGGQETQYF
TGTGCCAGCAGCCCCGTTGGCGGCCAAGAGACCCAGTACTTC
>TRBV2|NA|few|TRBJ2-1
CASSAINEQFF
TGTGCCAGCAGTGCTATCAATGAGCAGTTCTTC
>TRBV28|NA|few|TRBJ1-2
CASSPRGDGYTF
TGTGCCAGCAGTCCGAGAGGAGATGGCTACACCTTC
>TRBV27|NA|few|TRBJ1-1
CASSLRQGTSEAFF
TGTGCCAGCAGTTTACGGCAGGGGACCTCTGAAGCTTTCTTT
>TRBV7-9|TRBD1|few|TRBJ1-4
CASSYGQAGGLFF
TGTGCCAGCAGCTACGGACAGGCCGGGGGACTGTTTTTT
>TRBV15|TRBD1|few|TRBJ2-6
CATSLRTGLASSGANVLTF
TGTGCCACCAGCCTCCGGACAGGGTTGGCTTCCTCTGGGGCCAACGTCCTGACTTTC
>TRBV7-2|TRBD2|NA|TRBJ2-7
CASSSWTSTHEQYF
TGTGCCAGCAGCTCCTGGACTAGTACCCACGAGCAGTACTTC
>TRBV6-5|NA|few|TRBJ1-2
CASSGRQNYGYTF
TGTGCCAGCAGTGGTAGACAGAACTATGGCTACACCTTC
>TRBV7-6|NA|NA|TRBJ2-7
CASSYQTGAYEQYF
TGTGCCAGCAGCTACCAGACGGGAGCCTACGAGCAGTACTTC
>TRBV5-4|NA|few|TRBJ1-2
CASSAAAGVGYTF
TGTGCCAGCAGCGCGGCAGCAGGGGTTGGCTACACCTTC
>TRBV25-1|TRBD1|few|TRBJ1-2
CASSEFGQDYGYTF
TGTGCCAGCAGTGAATTCGGACAGGACTATGGCTACACCTTC
>TRBV14|NA|many|TRBJ1-1
CASSQGTEAFF
TGTGCCAGCAGCCAAGGGACAGAAGCTTTCTTT
>TRBV28|NA|NA|TRBJ1-4
CASNGRGATNEKLFF
TGTGCCAGCAACGGGAGGGGGGCAACTAATGAAAAACTGTTTTTT
>TRBV28|NA|once|TRBJ2-7
CASTYSSSYEQYF
TGTGCCAGTACCTACAGCTCCTCCTACGAGCAGTACTTC
>TRBV5-1|NA|NA|TRBJ2-5
CASYRQQETQYF
TGCGCCAGCTACCGACAGCAAGAGACCCAGTACTTC
>TRBV7-3|NA|NA|TRBJ2-6
CASSPSPSSGANVLTF
TGTGCCAGCAGTCCATCCCCCAGCTCTGGGGCCAACGTCCTGACTTTC
>TRBV30|TRBD2|few|TRBJ2-7
CAWRNSGLAGSYEQYF
TGTGCCTGGAGGAATTCGGGACTAGCGGGGTCCTACGAGCAGTACTTC
>TRBV2|TRBD1|NA|TRBJ2-7
CASSEMTGSGEQYF
TGTGCCAGCAGTGAGATGACAGGGTCTGGAGAGCAGTACTTC
>TRBV30|TRBD1|NA|TRBJ1-2
CAWNRDRNYGYTF
TGTGCCTGGAACCGGGACAGAAACTATGGCTACACCTTC
>TRBV28|NA|few|TRBJ2-1
CASSLYGNYYNEQFF
TGTGCCAGCAGTTTGTACGGGAATTACTACAATGAGCAGTTCTTC
>TRBV7-9|TRBD1|few|TRBJ2-5
CASSLAPGTGVYQETQYF
TGTGCCAGCAGCTTAGCCCCAGGGACAGGGGTTTACCAAGAGACCCAGTACTTC
>TRBV5-1|TRBD2|few|TRBJ2-1
CASSLGGASGTIPSSYNEQFF
TGCGCCAGCAGCTTGGGGGGGGCTAGCGGGACGATTCCGAGCTCCTACAATGAGCAGTTCTTC
>TRBV6-6|NA|few|TRBJ2-1
CASSSRRDAFDNEQFF
TGTGCCAGCAGTTCCAGGCGGGACGCCTTCGACAATGAGCAGTTCTTC
>TRBV10-3|NA|few|TRBJ2-7
CAISEGGFYEQYF
TGTGCCATCAGTGAGGGAGGGTTCTACGAGCAGTACTTC
>TRBV29-1|NA|few|TRBJ1-3
CSVGTPDSGNTIYF
TGCAGCGTTGGGACACCCGACTCTGGAAACACCATATATTTT
>TRBV29-1|NA|few|TRBJ2-7
CSVEVGQGSYEQYF
TGCAGCGTTGAAGTGGGCCAAGGCTCCTACGAGCAGTACTTC
>TRBV28|TRBD2|few|TRBJ2-1
CASSPGTSGMIEQFF
TGTGCCAGCAGTCCTGGGACTAGCGGGATGATTGAGCAGTTCTTC
>TRBV7-9|NA|NA|TRBJ2-1
CASSLRLADEQFF
TGTGCCAGCAGCTTACGGTTAGCCGATGAGCAGTTCTTC
>TRBV14|NA|few|TRBJ2-7
CASTFSDTYEQYF
TGTGCCAGTACATTCTCCGACACCTACGAGCAGTACTTC
>TRBV14|NA|few|TRBJ1-1
CASSQERLRSTEAFF
TGTGCCAGCAGCCAAGAGAGGCTCAGATCTACTGAAGCTTTCTTT
>TRBV30|NA|NA|TRBJ2-7
CACPKRTDIYEQYF
TGTGCCTGTCCCAAGCGGACAGACATTTACGAGCAGTACTTC
>TRBV28|NA|few|TRBJ2-7
CASTRADYEQYF
TGTGCCAGCACGCGGGCAGACTACGAGCAGTACTTC
>TRBV30|NA|few|TRBJ2-6
CAWSLGQPSGANVLTF
TGTGCCTGGAGCCTTGGACAACCCTCTGGGGCCAACGTCCTGACTTTC
>TRBV15|TRBD2|NA|TRBJ2-1
CATSRAGGGNEQFF
TGTGCCACCAGCAGAGCGGGAGGAGGGAATGAGCAGTTCTTC
>TRBV7-8|TRBD2|few|TRBJ2-7
CASSVRTSGSYEQYF
TGTGCCAGCAGCGTTCGGACTAGCGGGAGCTACGAGCAGTACTTC